This T cell receptor (beta chain) was identified during a study of CD8 T cells in ankylosing spondylitis. On this clonotype itself: Its antigen is still unknown.

One entry per CDR3 protein results from TCRdb running MiXCR on the 5' RACE reads. Among about 540,000 distinct CDR3 sequences listed, roughly 12% were seen once. Broader study findings: Within matched ankylosing spondylitis synovial fluid, disease-linked clones were reportedly significantly enriched. What seemed typical of ankylosing spondylitis blood was a TCR beta motif built from 7 or 8 highly homologous variants.

Looked up from germline, CDR1 is LNHNV and CDR2 is YYDKDF (reference sequence). The CDR3 has 13 amino acids. Trimming pared 5 bases from V and 5 bases from J, leaving 12 bases between. The receptor was derived from a male donor with ankylosing spondylitis. This chain uses TRBV15 with TRBJ1-1, with D maybe TRBD1 (6 bases). The specimen was blood, either unsorted or a sorted T cell fraction (not recorded which). The CDR3 reads CATSGGQRTEAFF. In DNA, the CDR3 is TGTGCCACCAGCGGCGGACAGAGGACTGAAGCTTTCTTT.